A selection of T cell receptor beta chains follows, all from one sample in a study of T-cell reconstitution after alpha-beta-depleted transplantation in children. TCRdb independently ran MiXCR on the PCR reads; one entry per CDR3 protein. The data hold approximately 270,000 distinct CDR3 sequences, with roughly a quarter observed a single time. The starting material was PBMCs, mostly from graft donor cells, obtained 360 days after TCRalphabeta/CD19-depleted stem cell transplant. These receptor sequences come from a female patient aged 2-10 years who had a stem cell transplant for congenital amegakaryocytic thrombocytopenia, so the T cells may come from the graft donor. Each CDR3 is given without its conserved first and last residue. Clone size is given for some rows only: seen once, a few or many times, or a class if the clone is expanded.

CDR3 | size | length | V
ASSQDGTGEYGYT | NA | 13 | TRBV5-1
ASSYSSSRVRSYEQY | few | 15 | TRBV6-2/TRBV6-3
ASTVGGSQETQY | NA | 12 | TRBV9
SAGRQGGNQPQH | few | 12 | TRBV20-1
ASSPPTWGTDTQY | NA | 13 | TRBV6-2/TRBV6-3
ASSLNYNEQF | many | 10 | TRBV28
ASSLEGQRNSPLH | NA | 13 | TRBV13
SARDGQGWGTEAF | NA | 13 | TRBV20-1
ASRGTGPNQPQH | few | 12 | TRBV28
ASRGDNQETQY | NA | 11 | TRBV12-3/TRBV12-4
ASSLGRSGYT | few | 10 | TRBV7-2
ASSLTATNEKLF | few | 12 | TRBV12-3/TRBV12-4
ASSLARLAYNEQF | NA | 13 | TRBV12-3/TRBV12-4
SASLERDRWSSYEQY | NA | 15 | TRBV20-1
SAREPGTSGQETQY | few | 14 | TRBV20-1
AWGQGSDTQY | NA | 10 | TRBV30
ASSLPDREVADTQY | NA | 14 | TRBV7-9
SARAEGLAGGYEQY | once | 14 | TRBV20-1
ASSQIVIEEYEQY | many | 13 | TRBV2
ASSQDWGVEQY | NA | 11 | TRBV4-1
ASSRGLAGVGTQY | NA | 13 | TRBV5-6
SVEDQQGTYNEQF | few | 13 | TRBV29-1
ASSYRLAGTFSGANVLT | NA | 17 | TRBV6-5
ASSVGPTLAGVEQY | once | 14 | TRBV9
AISESARGNTDTQY | NA | 14 | TRBV10-3
AISESNQPQH | NA | 10 | TRBV10-3
ATSRDRAIAEAF | NA | 12 | TRBV15
ASSPGDRGQTEAF | few | 13 | TRBV12-3/TRBV12-4
ASSRDRLSMNTEAF | NA | 14 | TRBV7-8
ASSLVMLRGDEETQY | few | 15 | TRBV5-6
ASSLFGTASTDTQY | few | 14 | TRBV11-2